This T cell receptor (beta chain) was documented in a study of shared clonotypes between healthy human individuals. About the research overall: Per donor, CD8 memory used one plate, CD8 naive used two, CD4 memory used three and CD4 naive used three.

Points on this clone: The antigen is unknown.

After removal of 3 bases from V and 4 bases from J, the junction contained 2 bases not matched to a gene. Per the germline V gene, CDR1 is MNHEY and CDR2 is SMNVEV (reference sequence). There are 14 residues in the CDR3. TCRdb's copy holds only in-frame clones and misses some; the assay was immunoSEQ multiplex PCR. Among over 750,000 clones listed, about 97% were seen once. Naive CD8 populations comprised CD45RO-negative cells positively selected for CCR7, excluding terminally differentiated effector memory CD45RA+ cells. Study results and caveats: Four donors shared around 5% of their naive CD4 clonotypes. The authors sampled blood alone, and tissue repertoires likely differ.

The sequence was collected from a man aged 25-40 years in good health. Sequenced: naive CD8+ T cells sorted from blood. This rearrangement joins TRBV27 to TRBJ1-2, with 10 bases matching TRBD1. The CDR3 is CASSFGTGVYGYTF. DNA for the CDR3: TGTGCCAGCAGTTTTGGGACAGGGGTCTATGGCTACACCTTC.